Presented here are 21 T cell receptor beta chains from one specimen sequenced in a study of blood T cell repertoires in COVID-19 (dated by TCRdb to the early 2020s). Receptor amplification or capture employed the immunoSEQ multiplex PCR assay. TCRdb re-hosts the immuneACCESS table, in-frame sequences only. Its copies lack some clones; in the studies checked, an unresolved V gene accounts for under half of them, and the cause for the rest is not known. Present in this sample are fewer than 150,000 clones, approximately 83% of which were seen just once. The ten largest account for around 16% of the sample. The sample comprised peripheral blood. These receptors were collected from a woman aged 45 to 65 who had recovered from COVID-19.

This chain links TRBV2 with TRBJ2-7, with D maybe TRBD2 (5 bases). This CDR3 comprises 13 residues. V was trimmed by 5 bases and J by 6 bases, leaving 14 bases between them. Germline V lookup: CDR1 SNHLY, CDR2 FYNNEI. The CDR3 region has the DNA TGTGCCAGCAGTTCCGGGTCCCGGGGCGAGCAGTACTTC. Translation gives CASSSGSRGEQYF.

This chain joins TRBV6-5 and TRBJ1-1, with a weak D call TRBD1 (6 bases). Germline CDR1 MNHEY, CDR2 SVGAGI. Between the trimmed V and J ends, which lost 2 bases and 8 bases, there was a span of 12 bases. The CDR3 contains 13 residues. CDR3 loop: CASSYRADREAFF. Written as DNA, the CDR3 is TGTGCCAGCAGTTACCGGGCTGACAGGGAAGCTTTCTTT.

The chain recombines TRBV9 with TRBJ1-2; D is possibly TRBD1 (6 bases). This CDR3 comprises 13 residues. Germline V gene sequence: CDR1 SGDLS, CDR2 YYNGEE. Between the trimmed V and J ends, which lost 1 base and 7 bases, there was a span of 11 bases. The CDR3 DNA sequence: TGTGCCAGCAGCGTATGGGTACAGGGTGGCTACACCTTC. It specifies CASSVWVQGGYTF.

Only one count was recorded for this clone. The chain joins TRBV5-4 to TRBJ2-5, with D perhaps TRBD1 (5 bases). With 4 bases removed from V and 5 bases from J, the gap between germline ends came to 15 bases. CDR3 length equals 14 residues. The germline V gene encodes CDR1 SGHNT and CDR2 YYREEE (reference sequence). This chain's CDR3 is CASSTGQVKETQYF. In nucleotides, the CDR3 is TGTGCCAGCAGCACAGGACAAGTCAAGGAGACCCAGTACTTC.

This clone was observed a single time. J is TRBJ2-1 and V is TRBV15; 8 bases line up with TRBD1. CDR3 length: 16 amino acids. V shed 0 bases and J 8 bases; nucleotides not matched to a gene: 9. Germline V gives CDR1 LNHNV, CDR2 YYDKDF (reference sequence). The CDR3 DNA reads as TGTGCCACCAGCAGAGAAGGAGGACAGGGTTATGATGAGCAGTTCTTC. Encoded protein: CATSREGGQGYDEQFF. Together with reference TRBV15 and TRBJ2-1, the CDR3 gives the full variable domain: DAMVIQNPRYQVTQFGKPVTLSCSQTLNHNVMYWYQQKSSQAPKLLFHYYDKDFNNEADTPDNFQSRRPNTSFCFLDIRSPGLGDTAMYLCATSREGGQGYDEQFFGPGTRLTVL.

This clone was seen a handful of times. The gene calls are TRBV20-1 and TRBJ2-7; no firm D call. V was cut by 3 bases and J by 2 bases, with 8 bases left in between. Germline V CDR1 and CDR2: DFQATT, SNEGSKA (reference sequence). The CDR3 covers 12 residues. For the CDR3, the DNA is TGCAGTGCTAGTTCCCCCGCCTACGAGCAGTACTTC. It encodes CSASSPAYEQYF.

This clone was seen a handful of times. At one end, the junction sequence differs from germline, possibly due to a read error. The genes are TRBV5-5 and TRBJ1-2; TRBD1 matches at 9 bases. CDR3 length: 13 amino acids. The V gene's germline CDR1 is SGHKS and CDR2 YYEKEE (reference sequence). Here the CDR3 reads CASSLAWDRETFF. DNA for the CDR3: TGTGCCAGCAGCTTGGCGTGGGACAGGGAAACGTTCTTC.

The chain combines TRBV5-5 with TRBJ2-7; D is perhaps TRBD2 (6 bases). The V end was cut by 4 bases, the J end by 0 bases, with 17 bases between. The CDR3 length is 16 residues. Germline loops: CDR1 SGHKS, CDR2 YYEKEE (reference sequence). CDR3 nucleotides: TGTGCCAGCAGCCGGACGAACAGCGGGTCCTCCTACGAGCAGTACTTC. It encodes CASSRTNSGSSYEQYF.

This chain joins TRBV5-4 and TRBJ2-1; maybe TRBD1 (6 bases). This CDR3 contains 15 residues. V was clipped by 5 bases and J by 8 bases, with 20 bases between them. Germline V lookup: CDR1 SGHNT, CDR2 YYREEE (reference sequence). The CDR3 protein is CASSVGPLAGDEQFF. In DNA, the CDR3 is TGTGCCAGCAGTGTGGGACCATTAGCAGGGGATGAGCAGTTCTTC.

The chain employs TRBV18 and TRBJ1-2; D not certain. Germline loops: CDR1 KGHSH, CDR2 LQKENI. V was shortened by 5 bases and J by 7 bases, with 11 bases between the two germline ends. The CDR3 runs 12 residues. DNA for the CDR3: TGTGCCAGCTCAAACAGTCGGGGTGGCTACACCTTC. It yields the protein CASSNSRGGYTF.

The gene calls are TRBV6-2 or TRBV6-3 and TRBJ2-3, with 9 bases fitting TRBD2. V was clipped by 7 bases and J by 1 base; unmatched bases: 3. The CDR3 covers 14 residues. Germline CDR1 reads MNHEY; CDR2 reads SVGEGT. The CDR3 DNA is TGTGCCAGCATCCCTAGCGGGGGCACAGATACGCAGTATTTT. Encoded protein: CASIPSGGTDTQYF.

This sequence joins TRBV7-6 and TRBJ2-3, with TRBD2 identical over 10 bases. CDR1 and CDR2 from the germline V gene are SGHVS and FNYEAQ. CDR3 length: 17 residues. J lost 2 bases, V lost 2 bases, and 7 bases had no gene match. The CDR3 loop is CASSLRSGRALTDTQYF. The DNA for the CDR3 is TGTGCCAGCAGCTTAAGGAGCGGGAGGGCCCTCACAGATACGCAGTATTTT.

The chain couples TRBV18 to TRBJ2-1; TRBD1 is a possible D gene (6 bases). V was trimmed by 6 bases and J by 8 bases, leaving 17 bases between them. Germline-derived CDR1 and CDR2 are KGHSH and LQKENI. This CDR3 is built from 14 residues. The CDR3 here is CASSSGTPGDEQFF. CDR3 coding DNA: TGTGCCAGCTCGTCCGGGACACCGGGCGATGAGCAGTTCTTC.

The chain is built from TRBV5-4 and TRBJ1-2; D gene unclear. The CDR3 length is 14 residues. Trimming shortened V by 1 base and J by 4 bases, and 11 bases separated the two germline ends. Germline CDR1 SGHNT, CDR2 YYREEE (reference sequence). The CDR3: CASSLSLSSYGYTF. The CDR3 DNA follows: TGTGCCAGCAGCTTGTCACTGTCTAGCTATGGCTACACCTTC.

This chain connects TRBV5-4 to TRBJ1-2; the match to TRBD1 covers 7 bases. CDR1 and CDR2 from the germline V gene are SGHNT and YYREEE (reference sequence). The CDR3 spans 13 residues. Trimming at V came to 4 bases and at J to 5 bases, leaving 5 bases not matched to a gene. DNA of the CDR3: TGTGCCAGCAGCCCTCCGACAGGGTATGGCTACACCTTC. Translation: CASSPPTGYGYTF.

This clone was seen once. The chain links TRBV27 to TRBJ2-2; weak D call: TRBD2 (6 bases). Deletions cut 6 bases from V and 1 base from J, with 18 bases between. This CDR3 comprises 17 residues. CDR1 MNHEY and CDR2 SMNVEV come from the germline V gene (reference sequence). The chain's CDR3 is CASRGGGALLNTGELFF. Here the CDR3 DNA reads TGTGCCAGCAGGGGCGGAGGGGCGCTATTGAACACCGGGGAGCTGTTTTTT.

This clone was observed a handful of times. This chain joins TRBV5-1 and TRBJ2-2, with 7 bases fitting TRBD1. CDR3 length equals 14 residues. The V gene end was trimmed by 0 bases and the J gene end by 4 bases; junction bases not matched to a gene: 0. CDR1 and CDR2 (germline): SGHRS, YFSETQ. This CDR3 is CASSLGDSTGELFF. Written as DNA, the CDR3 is TGCGCCAGCAGCTTGGGGGACAGCACCGGGGAGCTGTTTTTT.

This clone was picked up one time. For the CDR3, the DNA is TGTGCCAGCTCGGGCCCCGGGGGGACAAACATTCAGTACTTC. This encodes CASSGPGGTNIQYF. The chain couples TRBV6-6 to TRBJ2-4; TRBD2 agrees at 7 bases. Looked up from germline, CDR1 is MNHNY and CDR2 is SVGAGI (reference sequence). The CDR3 runs 14 residues. V was pared by 8 bases and J by 6 bases, with 10 bases of the junction left unmatched.

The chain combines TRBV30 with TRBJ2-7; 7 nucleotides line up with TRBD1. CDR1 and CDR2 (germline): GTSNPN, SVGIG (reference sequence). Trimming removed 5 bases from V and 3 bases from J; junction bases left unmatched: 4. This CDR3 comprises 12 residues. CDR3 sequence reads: CAWGDSRYEQYF. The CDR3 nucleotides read TGTGCCTGGGGGGACAGCCGCTACGAGCAGTACTTC.

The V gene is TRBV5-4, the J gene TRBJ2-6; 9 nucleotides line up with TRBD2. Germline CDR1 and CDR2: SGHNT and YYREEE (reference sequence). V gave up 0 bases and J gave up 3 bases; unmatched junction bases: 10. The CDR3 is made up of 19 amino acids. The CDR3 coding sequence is TGTGCCAGCAGCTTGGCCTCGCGCGGGGGGGCGCTTGGGGCCAACGTCCTGACTTTC. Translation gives CASSLASRGGALGANVLTF.

CDR3: CARQDRETSGGQYF. In nucleotides, the CDR3 is TGTGCCAGGCAGGACAGGGAGACCTCCGGCGGGCAGTACTTC. This sequence joins TRBV2 and TRBJ2-7; 8 positions agree with TRBD1. Per the germline V gene, CDR1 is SNHLY and CDR2 is FYNNEI. V trimming: 9 bases; J trimming: 9 bases; junction bases outside the gene matches: 16. CDR3 length equals 14 residues.